Sequencing of this TCR beta chain was carried out in a study of molecular identifiers for immune sequencing clone quantification. This clonotype was counted between two and nine times. CDR1 and CDR2 from the germline V gene are LGHDT and YNNKEL (reference sequence). Trimming took 1 base from V and 3 from J, leaving 9 bases between them. The CDR3 contains 14 residues. MiXCR was run by TCRdb on the PCR reads, yielding one entry per CDR3 protein. The top ten clones hold 0.85% of a sample with about 640,000 distinct CDR3 sequences, just under 20% of them seen once. Sequencing was done on a sample of naive CD8+ T cells from blood, with Jurkat cell RNA spiked in. Regarding subset: FACS-sorted CD8+CD4-CCR7+CD45RA+ naive T cells. This clonotype was sampled from a human donor in good health. Some libraries in this study had Jurkat cell RNA spiked in. The rearrangement uses TRBV3-1 and TRBJ1-1; unclear D gene. The CDR3 spells CASSQGKWDTEAFF. As DNA, the CDR3 is TGTGCCAGCAGCCAAGGGAAATGGGACACTGAAGCTTTCTTT.